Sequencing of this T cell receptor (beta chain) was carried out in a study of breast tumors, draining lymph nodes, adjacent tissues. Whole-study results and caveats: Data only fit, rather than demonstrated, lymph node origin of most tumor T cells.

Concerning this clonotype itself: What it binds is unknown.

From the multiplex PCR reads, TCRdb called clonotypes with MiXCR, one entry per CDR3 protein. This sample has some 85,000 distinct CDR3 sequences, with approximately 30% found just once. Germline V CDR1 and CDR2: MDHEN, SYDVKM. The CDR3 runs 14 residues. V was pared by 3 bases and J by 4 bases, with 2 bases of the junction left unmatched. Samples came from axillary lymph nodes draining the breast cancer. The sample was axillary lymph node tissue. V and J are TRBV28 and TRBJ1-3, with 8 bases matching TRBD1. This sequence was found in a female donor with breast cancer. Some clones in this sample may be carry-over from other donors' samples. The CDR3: CASSFRGPGNTIYF. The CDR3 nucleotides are TGTGCCAGCAGTTTCAGGGGGCCCGGAAACACCATATATTTT.